This record concerns one T cell receptor beta chain sequence. What it recognizes is unknown. The sample is drawn from a study of cytomegalovirus exposure and HLA in healthy donors. The study, taken as a whole, reports: Later analysis suggested links between common viral pathogens and several top significant clusters. Prior analysis indicated that the majority of TCR beta V segments exhibited productivity approximately 90% or approximately 30% of the time.

Primers included in the PCR were 60 Vbeta and 13 Jbeta primers. Clones were read by immunoSEQ multiplex PCR, and TCRdb kept only the in-frame ones, dropping some. The repertoire table contains roughly 120,000 clones. Germline V gives CDR1 SGHTA, CDR2 FQGNSA. Trimming stripped 1 base from V and 4 bases from J, with 4 bases between. CDR3 length: 12 residues. This clonotype originated in a man aged 40-49 years in good health and CMV-seropositive. The chain is built from TRBV7-2 and TRBJ1-2; D gene unclear. Source material: PBMCs. CDR3 region: CASSLVSYGYTF. CDR3 in DNA: TGTGCCAGCAGCTTAGTGAGCTATGGCTACACCTTC.